This TCR beta chain was sequenced in a study of human T cells and chemical hapten exposure. Study observations and caveats: No shift was seen in TCRs above 1 in 1000 frequency with DPC sensitization.

Individual cDNA molecules received unique molecular identifiers in the library. Authors' data handling: Counting gave a median of roughly 100,000 TCRs per sample, with values ranging from 23,224 to 690,600. MiXCR, run by TCRdb on the RACE reads, gives a single entry per CDR3 protein. For this entry, the V and J calls and clone size follow TCRdb and not the study's own pipeline. The sample records under 90,000 distinct CDR3 sequences, roughly 8.8% being singletons. The CDR3 consists of 12 residues. V gave up 0 bases and J gave up 11 bases, with 11 bases separating them. Germline V gene lookup returns CDR1 SGHAT and CDR2 FQNNGV. The time point here: pre-sensitization, week 0. The treatment denotes: therapeutic diphenylcyclopropenone sensitization with weekly scalp DPC. Unfractionated whole blood served as the source for total RNA extraction. This clonotype came up a few times. Its specificity is not known.

This clonotype originated in a woman between 40 and 50 years old with alopecia areata. Some clones in this sample may be carry-over from other donors' samples. The rearrangement uses TRBV11-2 and TRBJ2-7; either TRBD1 or TRBD2 may fit D (6 bases each). The source material was whole blood, sampled in connection with sensitization to the hapten diphenylcyclopropenone (DPC). CDR3 sequence reads: CASSLERGVEYF. The CDR3 DNA reads TGTGCCAGCAGCTTAGAGAGGGGGGTGGAGTACTTC.